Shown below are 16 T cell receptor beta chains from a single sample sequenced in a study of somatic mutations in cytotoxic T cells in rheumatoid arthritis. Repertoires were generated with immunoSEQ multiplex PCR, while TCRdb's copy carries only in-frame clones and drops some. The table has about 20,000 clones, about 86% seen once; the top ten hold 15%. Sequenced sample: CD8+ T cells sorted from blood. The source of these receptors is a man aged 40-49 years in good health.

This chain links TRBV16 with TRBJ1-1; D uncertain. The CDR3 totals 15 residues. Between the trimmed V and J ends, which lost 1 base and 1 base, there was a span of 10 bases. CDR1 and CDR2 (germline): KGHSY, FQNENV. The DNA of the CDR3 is TGTGCCAGCAGCCAATTGGAGGGCAGGAACACTGAAGCTTTCTTT. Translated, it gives CASSQLEGRNTEAFF. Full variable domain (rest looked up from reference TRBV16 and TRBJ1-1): GEEVAQTPKHLVRGEGQKAKLYCAPIKGHSYVFWYQQVLKNEFKFLISFQNENVFDETGMPKERFSAKCLPNSPCSLEIQATKLEDSAVYFCASSQLEGRNTEAFFGQGTRLTVV.

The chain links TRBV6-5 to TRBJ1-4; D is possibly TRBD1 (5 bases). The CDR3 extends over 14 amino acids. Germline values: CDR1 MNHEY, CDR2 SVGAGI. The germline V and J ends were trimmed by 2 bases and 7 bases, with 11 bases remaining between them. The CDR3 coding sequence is TGTGCCAGCAGTTACACCTTCGGGGGTGAAAAACTGTTTTTT. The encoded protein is CASSYTFGGEKLFF.

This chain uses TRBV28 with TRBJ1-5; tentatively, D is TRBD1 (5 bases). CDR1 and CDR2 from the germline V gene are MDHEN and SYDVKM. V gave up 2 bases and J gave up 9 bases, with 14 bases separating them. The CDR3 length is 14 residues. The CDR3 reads CASSLIGEVRPQHF. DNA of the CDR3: TGTGCCAGCAGTTTAATAGGGGAAGTTCGGCCCCAGCATTTT.

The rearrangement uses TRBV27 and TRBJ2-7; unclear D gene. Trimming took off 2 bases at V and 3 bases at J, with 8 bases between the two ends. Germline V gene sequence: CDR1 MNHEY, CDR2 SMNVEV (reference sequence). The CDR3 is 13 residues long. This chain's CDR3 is CASSLGRNYEQYF. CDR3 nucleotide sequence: TGTGCCAGCAGTTTAGGCAGAAACTACGAGCAGTACTTC.

The DNA for the CDR3 is TGTGCCAGCAGCGTAGGGAATGGGGGGACCGGGGAGCTGTTTTTT. Protein sequence: CASSVGNGGTGELFF. The chain combines TRBV9 with TRBJ2-2; tentatively, D is TRBD2 (6 bases). Trimming took off 0 bases at V and 5 bases at J, with 11 bases between the two ends. Germline V gene sequence: CDR1 SGDLS, CDR2 YYNGEE. The CDR3 is 15 amino acids.

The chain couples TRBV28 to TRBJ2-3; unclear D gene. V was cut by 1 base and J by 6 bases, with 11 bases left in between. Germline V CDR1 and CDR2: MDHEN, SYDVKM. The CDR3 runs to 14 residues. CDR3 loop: CASSLLRPRDTQYF. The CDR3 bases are TGTGCCAGCAGTTTATTACGGCCCCGGGATACGCAGTATTTT.

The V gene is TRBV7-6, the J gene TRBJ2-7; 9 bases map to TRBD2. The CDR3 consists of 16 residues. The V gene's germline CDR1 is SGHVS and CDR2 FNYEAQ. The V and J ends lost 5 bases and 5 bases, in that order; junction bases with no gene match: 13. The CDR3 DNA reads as TGTGCCAGCAGCCTATTCAAGCGGGAGGTGGAAGACGAGCAGTACTTC. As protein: CASSLFKREVEDEQYF.

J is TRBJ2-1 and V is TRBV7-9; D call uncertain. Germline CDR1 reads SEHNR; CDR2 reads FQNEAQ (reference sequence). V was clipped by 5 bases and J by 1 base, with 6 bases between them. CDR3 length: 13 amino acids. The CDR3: CASSQVSYNEQFF. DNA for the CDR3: TGTGCCAGCAGCCAAGTATCCTACAATGAGCAGTTCTTC.

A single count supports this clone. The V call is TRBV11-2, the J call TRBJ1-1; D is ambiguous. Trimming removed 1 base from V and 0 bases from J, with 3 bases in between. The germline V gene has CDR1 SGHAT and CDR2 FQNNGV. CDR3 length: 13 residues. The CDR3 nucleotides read TGTGCCAGCAGCTTAGCTATGAACACTGAAGCTTTCTTT. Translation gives CASSLAMNTEAFF.

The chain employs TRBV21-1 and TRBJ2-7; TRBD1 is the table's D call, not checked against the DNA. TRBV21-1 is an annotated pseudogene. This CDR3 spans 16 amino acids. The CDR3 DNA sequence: TGTGCCAGCAGCACCGAGACAGGGGGCAGGTTCTACGAGCAGTACTTC. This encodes CASSTETGGRFYEQYF.

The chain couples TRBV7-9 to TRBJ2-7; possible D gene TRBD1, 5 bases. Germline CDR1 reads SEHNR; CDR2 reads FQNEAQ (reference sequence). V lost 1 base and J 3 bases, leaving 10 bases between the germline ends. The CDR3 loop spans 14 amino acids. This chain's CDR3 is CASSLDPGIYEQYF. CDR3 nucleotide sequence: TGTGCCAGCAGCTTAGATCCAGGGATCTACGAGCAGTACTTC. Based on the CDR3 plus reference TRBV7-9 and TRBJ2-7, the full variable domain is DTGVSQNPRHKITKRGQNVTFRCDPISEHNRLYWYRQTLGQGPEFLTYFQNEAQLEKSRLLSDRFSAERPKGSFSTLEIQRTEQGDSAMYLCASSLDPGIYEQYFGPGTRLTVT.

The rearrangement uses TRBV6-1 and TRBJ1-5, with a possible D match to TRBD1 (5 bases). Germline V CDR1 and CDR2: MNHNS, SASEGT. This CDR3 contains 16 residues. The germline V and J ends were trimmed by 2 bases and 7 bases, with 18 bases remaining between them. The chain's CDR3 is CASSEHQGWVGQPQHF. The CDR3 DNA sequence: TGTGCCAGCAGTGAACACCAGGGCTGGGTGGGGCAGCCCCAGCATTTT.

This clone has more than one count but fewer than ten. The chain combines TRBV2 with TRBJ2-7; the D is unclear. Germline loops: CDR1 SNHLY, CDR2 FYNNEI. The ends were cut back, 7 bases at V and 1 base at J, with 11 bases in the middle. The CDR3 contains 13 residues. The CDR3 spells CASTFPDSYEQYF. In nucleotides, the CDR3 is TGTGCCAGCACTTTCCCAGATTCCTACGAGCAGTACTTC.

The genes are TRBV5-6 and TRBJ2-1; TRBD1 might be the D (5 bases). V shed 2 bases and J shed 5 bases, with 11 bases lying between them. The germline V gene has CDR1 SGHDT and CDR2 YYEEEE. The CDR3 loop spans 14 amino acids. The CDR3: CASSFPTDDNEQFF. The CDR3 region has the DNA TGTGCCAGCAGCTTTCCGACAGACGACAATGAGCAGTTCTTC.

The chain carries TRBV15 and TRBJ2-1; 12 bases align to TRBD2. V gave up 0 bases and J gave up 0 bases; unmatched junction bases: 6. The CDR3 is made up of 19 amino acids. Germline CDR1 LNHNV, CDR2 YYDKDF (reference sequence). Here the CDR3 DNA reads TGTGCCACCAGCAGAGATACTAGCGGGAGGTGGGACTCCTACAATGAGCAGTTCTTC. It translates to CATSRDTSGRWDSYNEQFF.

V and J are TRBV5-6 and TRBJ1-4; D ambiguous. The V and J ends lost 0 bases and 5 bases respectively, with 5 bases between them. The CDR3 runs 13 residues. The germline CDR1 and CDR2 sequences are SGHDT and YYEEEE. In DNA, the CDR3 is TGTGCCAGCAGCTTGGGAGAGAATGAAAAACTGTTTTTT. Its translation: CASSLGENEKLFF.